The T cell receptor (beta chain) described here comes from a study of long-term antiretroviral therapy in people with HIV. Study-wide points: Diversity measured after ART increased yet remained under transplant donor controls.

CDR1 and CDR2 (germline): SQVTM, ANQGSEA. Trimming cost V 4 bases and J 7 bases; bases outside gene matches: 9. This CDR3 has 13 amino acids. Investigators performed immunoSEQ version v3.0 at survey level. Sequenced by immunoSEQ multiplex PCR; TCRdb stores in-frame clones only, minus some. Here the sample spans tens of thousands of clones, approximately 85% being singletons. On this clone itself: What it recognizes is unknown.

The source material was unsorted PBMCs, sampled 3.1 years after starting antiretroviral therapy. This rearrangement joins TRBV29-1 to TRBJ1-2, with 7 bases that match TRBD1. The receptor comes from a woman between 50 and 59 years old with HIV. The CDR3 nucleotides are TGCAGCGTTGTAGGAGAGGGGGCTGGTGGCTACACCTTC. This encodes CSVVGEGAGGYTF.